The rows below give T cell receptor beta chains drawn from one sample of a study of blood T cell repertoires in COVID-19. This table comes from immunoSEQ multiplex PCR, and its TCRdb copy is limited to in-frame clones, with some not included. The table has fewer than 20,000 clones, 80% to 90% seen once. The specimen sequenced was peripheral blood. All receptors come from a man of 80 years or more with active COVID-19. Each CDR3 is given with its conserved first and last residue. D genes are given only for firm matches. Some rows have no size entry. The others give once, few or many, or a class for an expanded clone.

j_gene,v_gene,d_gene,abundance,CDR3aa,CDR3nt
TRBJ2-1,TRBV5-4,.,.,CASSPAGVDEQFF,TGTGCCAGCAGCCCGGCCGGGGTGGATGAGCAGTTCTTC
TRBJ1-2,TRBV30,TRBD1,.,CAWSVGFRDRTFYGYTF,TGTGCCTGGAGTGTAGGTTTTCGGGACAGGACCTTCTATGGCTACACCTTC
TRBJ1-2,TRBV27,.,.,CASSGAASNYGYTF,TGTGCCAGCAGTGGGGCAGCCTCTAACTATGGCTACACCTTC
TRBJ1-2,TRBV10-3,.,.,CAISDGDSRDTF,TGTGCCATCAGTGATGGAGATAGTCGGGACACCTTC
TRBJ2-3,TRBV5-1,.,once,CASSLRGTDTQYF,TGCGCCAGCAGCTTGAGGGGTACAGATACGCAGTATTTT
TRBJ2-7,TRBV4-1,TRBD2,.,CASSTTSGRALYEQYF,TGCGCCAGCAGCACGACTAGCGGGAGGGCTTTGTACGAGCAGTACTTC
TRBJ2-1,TRBV4-3,TRBD1,.,CASSPRDRDRYNEQFF,TGCGCCAGCAGTCCGCGCGACCGGGACAGGTACAATGAGCAGTTCTTC
TRBJ2-1,TRBV20-1,TRBD2,.,CSASKGLYNEQFF,TGCAGTGCTAGTAAGGGACTATACAATGAGCAGTTCTTC
TRBJ1-4,TRBV2,.,.,CASTQGNNEKLFF,TGTGCCAGTACACAGGGAAATAATGAAAAACTGTTTTTT
TRBJ2-1,TRBV9,.,.,CASSDRLEQFF,TGTGCCAGCAGCGATAGACTTGAGCAGTTCTTC
TRBJ1-2,TRBV27,TRBD1,.,CASSLSRDRGPYTF,TGTGCCAGCAGTTTATCTAGGGACAGGGGACCCTACACCTTC
TRBJ2-1,TRBV2,.,.,CASSEGAGPYENEQFF,TGTGCCAGCAGTGAAGGGGCAGGGCCCTATGAAAATGAGCAGTTCTTC
TRBJ2-2,TRBV7-3,TRBD2,few,CASSLASGYTGELFF,TGTGCCAGCAGCTTAGCTAGCGGGTACACCGGGGAGCTGTTTTTT
TRBJ2-5,TRBV28,TRBD2,.,CASSLGLAEETQYF,TGTGCCAGCAGTTTGGGACTAGCGGAAGAGACCCAGTACTTC
TRBJ2-3,TRBV28,TRBD2,.,CASHKTGLAGTDTQYF,TGTGCCAGCCATAAAACGGGGCTAGCGGGCACAGATACGCAGTATTTT
TRBJ2-1,TRBV24-1,.,.,CATSDPGHQMNEQFF,TGTGCCACCAGTGATCCTGGACACCAGATGAATGAGCAGTTCTTC
TRBJ2-2,TRBV10-1,TRBD1,.,CASSPRGTGELFF,TGCGCCAGCAGTCCCAGGGGGACCGGGGAGCTGTTTTTT
TRBJ2-7,TRBV29-1,TRBD2,.,CSVLGGGPYEQYF,TGCAGCGTTCTGGGGGGAGGGCCCTACGAGCAGTACTTC
TRBJ2-3,TRBV6-2/TRBV6-3,TRBD2,.,CASSYSEREYVDTQYF,TGTGCCAGCAGTTACTCGGAGCGGGAGTATGTAGATACGCAGTATTTT
TRBJ2-7,TRBV27,TRBD1,.,CASRAQGASRGYEQYF,TGTGCCAGCAGGGCACAGGGGGCTTCGAGGGGCTACGAGCAGTACTTC
TRBJ1-4,TRBV19,TRBD1,.,CASSWTGPNEKLFF,TGTGCCAGTAGCTGGACAGGGCCTAATGAAAAACTGTTTTTT
TRBJ2-7,TRBV6-4,.,.,CASSLRGF,TGTGCCAGCAGTCTGAGAGGCTTC
TRBJ2-5,TRBV25-1,.,.,CASSAGQHRETQYF,TGTGCCAGCAGTGCCGGACAGCACCGGGAGACCCAGTACTTC
TRBJ2-7,TRBV11-2,TRBD2,.,CASSLEREGTYGQYF,TGTGCCAGCAGCTTAGAGCGGGAGGGAACCTACGGGCAGTACTTC
TRBJ2-3,TRBV5-7,TRBD1,.,CARTGTGERTDTQYF,TGTGCCAGGACCGGGACAGGGGAAAGAACAGATACGCAGTATTTT
TRBJ2-7,TRBV7-2,.,.,CASSLRQGEQYF,TGTGCCAGCAGCTTAAGGCAGGGAGAGCAGTACTTC
TRBJ2-6,TRBV5-6,.,.,CASSYFVFGGSGANVLTF,TGTGCCAGCAGCTATTTCGTCTTCGGGGGATCTGGGGCCAACGTCCTGACTTTC
TRBJ2-7,TRBV6-5,TRBD1,.,CASSYRRDRYSYEQYF,TGTGCCAGCAGTTACAGACGGGACAGATACTCCTACGAGCAGTACTTC
TRBJ1-5,TRBV19,.,.,CASSGSIGNQPQHF,TGTGCCAGTAGCGGTTCAATCGGCAATCAGCCCCAGCATTTT
TRBJ2-7,TRBV5-1,.,.,CASSLSPSSYEQYF,TGCGCCAGCAGCTTGAGTCCTAGCTCCTACGAGCAGTACTTC
TRBJ2-3,TRBV27,.,.,CASSLGTFGTDTQYF,TGTGCCAGCAGTCTCGGTACATTCGGGACAGATACGCAGTATTTT
TRBJ2-3,TRBV11-3,.,.,CASSFDADTQYF,TGTGCCAGCAGCTTTGATGCGGATACGCAGTATTTT
TRBJ2-5,TRBV5-1,TRBD2,.,CASSLGGGLAGETQYF,TGCGCCAGCAGCTTGGGTGGCGGACTAGCGGGAGAGACCCAGTACTTC
TRBJ2-1,TRBV5-1,TRBD2,.,CASSPSGSKREQFF,TGCGCCAGCAGCCCAAGCGGGAGTAAACGTGAGCAGTTCTTC
TRBJ2-7,TRBV18,TRBD1,.,CASSPERTGNEQYF,TGTGCCAGCTCACCAGAGAGGACAGGTAACGAGCAGTACTTC
TRBJ2-1,TRBV6-2/TRBV6-3,.,.,CASSLYTGQSSYNEQFF,TGTGCCAGCAGTCTCTATACTGGACAGAGCTCCTACAATGAGCAGTTCTTC
TRBJ2-2,TRBV7-2,.,once,CASSLQGGGNTGELFF,TGTGCCAGCAGCTTACAGGGCGGTGGGAACACCGGGGAGCTGTTTTTT
TRBJ2-1,TRBV5-4,TRBD2,.,CASSLEASGNEQFF,TGTGCCAGCAGCTTGGAGGCTAGCGGGAATGAGCAGTTCTTC
TRBJ2-1,TRBV25-1,.,.,CASSERGSRPYNEQFF,TGTGCCAGCAGTGAAAGGGGGAGTCGGCCCTACAATGAGCAGTTCTTC
TRBJ2-3,TRBV4-1,.,.,CASSQDPGRTDTQYF,TGCGCCAGCAGCCAAGATCCGGGTAGAACGGATACGCAGTATTTT
TRBJ2-5,TRBV4-2,TRBD2,.,CASSPGTSGAETQYF,TGTGCCAGCAGCCCCGGGACTAGCGGAGCAGAGACCCAGTACTTC
TRBJ2-1,TRBV6-5,.,.,CASTVSTAYNEQFF,TGTGCCAGCACCGTGTCCACGGCCTACAATGAGCAGTTCTTC
TRBJ1-2,TRBV9,TRBD1,once,CASSVQTGDYGYTF,TGTGCCAGCAGCGTTCAGACAGGGGACTATGGCTACACCTTC
TRBJ2-5,TRBV2,.,few,CAIFGGKTDQETQYF,TGTGCCATCTTCGGAGGGAAGACGGATCAAGAGACCCAGTACTTC
TRBJ1-2,TRBV28,TRBD1,.,CASSSRGTGGVYGYTF,TGTGCCAGCAGTTCCAGAGGGACAGGGGGTGTCTATGGCTACACCTTC
TRBJ2-5,TRBV10-3,TRBD2,.,CAIRSGTRTQETQYF,TGTGCCATCAGGTCCGGGACTAGGACTCAAGAGACCCAGTACTTC
TRBJ2-7,TRBV19,TRBD1,.,CASSAGGRPYF,TGTGCCAGTAGTGCAGGGGGCAGGCCGTACTTC
TRBJ2-7,TRBV6-5,TRBD1,.,CASSSDRGKLYEQYF,TGTGCCAGCAGTTCGGACAGGGGGAAATTGTACGAGCAGTACTTC
TRBJ1-2,TRBV5-1,TRBD1,once,CASSPGDSRGYGYTF,TGCGCCAGCAGCCCGGGGGACAGTAGGGGCTATGGCTACACCTTC
TRBJ1-2,TRBV5-8,.,.,CASLRGIVGYTF,TGTGCCAGCTTGAGAGGGATAGTGGGCTACACCTTC
TRBJ2-1,TRBV27,.,.,CASRPDRSSYNEQFF,TGTGCCAGCAGACCGGACAGAAGCTCCTACAATGAGCAGTTCTTC